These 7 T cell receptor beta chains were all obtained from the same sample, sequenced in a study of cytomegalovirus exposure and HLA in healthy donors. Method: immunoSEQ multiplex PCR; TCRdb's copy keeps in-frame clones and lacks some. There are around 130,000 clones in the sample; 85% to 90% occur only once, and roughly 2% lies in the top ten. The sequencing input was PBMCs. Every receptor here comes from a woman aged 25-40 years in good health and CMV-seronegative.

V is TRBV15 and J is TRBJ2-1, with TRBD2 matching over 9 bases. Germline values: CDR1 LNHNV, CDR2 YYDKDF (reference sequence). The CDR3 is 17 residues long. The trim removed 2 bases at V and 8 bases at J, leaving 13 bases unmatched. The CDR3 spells CATSRISWTSEADEQFF. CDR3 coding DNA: TGTGCCACCAGCAGAATTTCTTGGACTAGCGAAGCGGATGAGCAGTTCTTC. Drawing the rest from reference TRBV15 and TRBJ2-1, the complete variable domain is DAMVIQNPRYQVTQFGKPVTLSCSQTLNHNVMYWYQQKSSQAPKLLFHYYDKDFNNEADTPDNFQSRRPNTSFCFLDIRSPGLGDTAMYLCATSRISWTSEADEQFFGPGTRLTVL.

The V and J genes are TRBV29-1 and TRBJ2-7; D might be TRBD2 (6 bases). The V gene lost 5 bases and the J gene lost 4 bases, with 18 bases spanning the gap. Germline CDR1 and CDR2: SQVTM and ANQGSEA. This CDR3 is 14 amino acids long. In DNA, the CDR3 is TGCAGCGTTCTGGAGAACCCGGGGAGGTACGAGCAGTACTTC. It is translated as CSVLENPGRYEQYF.

For the CDR3, the DNA is TGTGCCAGCAGCCCCGGACAGGGGGTAAAGCTGTTTTTT. Translated, it gives CASSPGQGVKLFF. The rearrangement uses TRBV9 and TRBJ1-4; 10 bases are a match to TRBD1. This CDR3 is 13 amino acids long. Germline loops: CDR1 SGDLS, CDR2 YYNGEE. The junction had 8 bases not matched to a gene; V was cut back by 4 bases and J by 14 bases.

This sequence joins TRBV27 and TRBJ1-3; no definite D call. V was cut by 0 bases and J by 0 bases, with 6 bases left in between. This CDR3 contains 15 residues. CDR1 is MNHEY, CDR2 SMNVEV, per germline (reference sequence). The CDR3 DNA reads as TGTGCCAGCAGTTTATCGTCCAGCTCTGGAAACACCATATATTTT. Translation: CASSLSSSSGNTIYF.

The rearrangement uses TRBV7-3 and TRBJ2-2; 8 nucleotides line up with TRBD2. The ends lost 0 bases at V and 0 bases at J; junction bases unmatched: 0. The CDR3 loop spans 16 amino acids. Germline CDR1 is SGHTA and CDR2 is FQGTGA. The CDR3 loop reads CASSLTSGANTGELFF. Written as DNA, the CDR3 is TGTGCCAGCAGCTTAACTAGCGGGGCGAACACCGGGGAGCTGTTTTTT.

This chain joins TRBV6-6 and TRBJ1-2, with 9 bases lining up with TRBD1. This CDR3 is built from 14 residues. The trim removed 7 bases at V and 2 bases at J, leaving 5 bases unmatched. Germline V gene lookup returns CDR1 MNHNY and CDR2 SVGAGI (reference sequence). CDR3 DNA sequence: TGTGCCAGCAAATTGGGACAGGGAAACTATGGCTACACCTTC. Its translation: CASKLGQGNYGYTF.

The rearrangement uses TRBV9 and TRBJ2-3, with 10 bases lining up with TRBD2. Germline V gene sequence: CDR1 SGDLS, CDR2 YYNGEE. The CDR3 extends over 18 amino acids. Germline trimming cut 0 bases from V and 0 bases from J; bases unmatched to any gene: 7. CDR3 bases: TGTGCCAGCAGCGTAGACGGAGCGGGGGGGCCCAGCACAGATACGCAGTATTTT. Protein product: CASSVDGAGGPSTDTQYF.